This is a list of T cell receptor beta chains from one sample in a study of blood T cells in healthy people across ages. Using its own MiXCR run on the 5' RACE reads, TCRdb lists one record per CDR3 protein. Here the sample spans around 1.5 million distinct CDR3 sequences, 42% being singletons. Sequenced sample: blood. These receptor sequences come from a woman younger than 35 in good health. CDR3s include the opening cysteine and the closing phenylalanine or tryptophan. A D gene is named only where the DNA matches it firmly. The size of a clone is reported for some rows only, either as once, few or many, or as a class for expanded clones.

v_call	j_call	d_call	clone_size	cdr3_aa	cdr3_nt
TRBV27	TRBJ1-4	.	.	CASSSTSNEKLFF	TGTGCCAGCAGTTCGACCTCTAATGAAAAACTGTTTTTT
TRBV6-2/TRBV6-3	TRBJ2-7	.	.	CASSYVVHEQYF	TGTGCCAGCAGTTACGTCGTCCACGAGCAGTACTTC
TRBV12-3/TRBV12-4	TRBJ1-1	.	few	CASSLAVVFARVFF	TGTGCCAGCAGTTTGGCCGTGGTTTTCGCGAGAGTTTTCTTT
TRBV7-2	TRBJ2-7	TRBD2	.	CASSLAALAGASYEQYF	TGTGCCAGCAGCTTAGCGGCCCTAGCGGGAGCCTCATACGAGCAGTACTTC
TRBV20-1	TRBJ2-1	TRBD2	few	CSARVPRTSTYNEQFF	TGCAGTGCTAGAGTCCCCCGGACTAGTACTTACAATGAGCAGTTCTTC
TRBV20-1	TRBJ1-1	.	.	CSARGPWAEAFF	TGCAGTGCTAGAGGGCCCTGGGCTGAAGCTTTCTTT
TRBV12-3/TRBV12-4	TRBJ1-1	.	.	CASSLAGHPSGFF	TGTGCCAGCAGTTTAGCGGGACACCCTTCTGGTTTCTTT
TRBV15	TRBJ2-1	TRBD2	.	CATSRDSASGPWDEQFF	TGTGCCACCAGCAGAGATTCGGCTAGCGGGCCATGGGATGAGCAGTTCTTC
TRBV5-1	TRBJ2-5	.	.	CASSLEGVQETQYF	TGCGCCAGCAGCTTGGAAGGGGTACAAGAGACCCAGTACTTC
TRBV4-1	TRBJ2-3	.	few	CASSQDGRGGGHTDTQYF	TGCGCCAGCAGCCAAGATGGGCGAGGCGGGGGCCATACAGATACGCAGTATTTT
TRBV20-1	TRBJ2-1	TRBD2	.	CSAGDGTSGSNERFF	TGCAGTGCTGGAGACGGGACTAGCGGGAGTAATGAGCGGTTCTTC
TRBV5-1	TRBJ2-7	TRBD1	few	CASSRLPGQASYEQYF	TGCGCCAGCAGCCGCCTCCCGGGACAGGCCTCCTACGAGCAGTACTTC
TRBV27	TRBJ1-1	.	.	CASLTSRGGTEAFF	TGTGCCAGCCTAACCTCCAGGGGTGGCACTGAAGCTTTCTTT
TRBV6-1	TRBJ2-2	TRBD2	.	CASKYGTSGGLTGELFF	TGTGCCAGCAAGTATGGGACTAGCGGGGGGCTCACCGGGGAGCTGTTTTTT
TRBV12-3/TRBV12-4	TRBJ2-7	TRBD1	.	CASTAGQGAYEQYF	TGTGCCAGCACTGCCGGACAGGGGGCCTACGAGCAGTACTTC
TRBV6-1	TRBJ2-1	.	.	CASRSARTISMDEQFF	TGTGCCAGCAGGTCCGCGAGGACTATATCTATGGATGAGCAGTTCTTC
TRBV29-1	TRBJ1-1	.	.	CSGTHGNTEAFF	TGCAGCGGGACACACGGGAACACTGAAGCTTTCTTT
TRBV5-5	TRBJ2-5	.	.	CASSSTIGREPTQYF	TGTGCCAGCAGCTCTACGATCGGCAGGGAACCCACCCAGTACTTC
TRBV6-2/TRBV6-3	TRBJ1-4	.	.	CASSEATTNEKLFF	TGTGCCAGCAGCGAAGCTACAACTAATGAAAAACTGTTTTTT
TRBV28	TRBJ2-2	TRBD1	.	CASTSWTGITGELFF	TGTGCCAGCACTTCGTGGACAGGGATCACCGGGGAGCTGTTTTTT
TRBV5-1	TRBJ2-1	.	few	CASSLGSLSYNEQFF	TGCGCCAGCAGCTTGGGTAGCCTCTCCTACAATGAGCAGTTCTTC
TRBV20-1	TRBJ1-5	TRBD1	.	CSVVRILRDRGLGNQPQHF	TGCAGTGTGGTCCGTATTTTGCGGGACAGGGGCCTGGGAAATCAGCCCCAGCATTTT
TRBV5-1	TRBJ2-1	TRBD2	.	CASSLVTAGEEQFF	TGCGCCAGCAGCTTGGTTACGGCGGGGGAGGAGCAGTTCTTC
TRBV12-3/TRBV12-4	TRBJ1-1	.	.	CASQGTRRDTEAFF	TGTGCCAGTCAGGGGACGCGGAGGGACACTGAAGCTTTCTTT
TRBV12-5	TRBJ2-3	TRBD2	few	CASGSGLAERDTQYF	TGTGCTAGTGGCTCGGGACTAGCGGAAAGGGATACGCAGTATTTT
TRBV15	TRBJ1-4	.	few	CATSRWGSNEKLFF	TGTGCCACCTCTAGGTGGGGGAGTAATGAAAAACTGTTTTTT
TRBV27	TRBJ1-2	.	.	CACSLGVQVPYGYTF	TGTGCCTGCAGTTTAGGGGTACAGGTGCCCTATGGCTACACCTTC
TRBV3-1	TRBJ1-4	TRBD1	few	CASSQARAGGIATNEKLFF	TGTGCCAGCAGCCAGGCCCGGGCAGGGGGTATTGCAACTAATGAAAAACTGTTTTTT
TRBV29-1	TRBJ2-3	.	.	CSVQLARDSDWGRRQYF	TGCAGCGTTCAACTAGCAAGAGACTCGGACTGGGGAAGACGGCAGTATTTT
TRBV7-2	TRBJ2-1	TRBD1	.	CASSGQGTTYNEQFF	TGTGCCAGCAGCGGACAGGGGACCACCTACAATGAGCAGTTCTTC
TRBV25-1	TRBJ1-1	TRBD1	.	CASSEFGQGFNTEAFF	TGTGCCAGCAGTGAATTTGGACAGGGGTTCAACACTGAAGCTTTCTTT
TRBV12-3/TRBV12-4	TRBJ1-5	TRBD1	few	CASGTGAMGNQPQHF	TGTGCCAGCGGAACAGGGGCGATGGGCAATCAGCCCCAGCATTTT
TRBV4-1	TRBJ1-6	.	.	CASSQLKGTDRSPLHF	TGCGCCAGCAGCCAATTAAAGGGGACCGACAGATCACCCCTCCACTTT
TRBV5-1	TRBJ2-1	TRBD2	.	CASSRLAESYNEQFF	TGCGCCAGCAGTAGACTAGCGGAATCCTACAATGAGCAGTTCTTC
TRBV4-2	TRBJ1-6	.	few	CASSQAGTNNSPLHF	TGTGCCAGCAGCCAAGCCGGGACGAATAATTCACCCCTCCACTTT
TRBV5-1	TRBJ1-4	.	few	CASSRDSREKLFF	TGCGCCAGCAGCCGGGATTCCCGTGAAAAACTGTTTTTT
TRBV4-1	TRBJ2-7	TRBD2	.	CASSQDRGLGYEQYF	TGCGCCAGCAGCCAAGATCGGGGACTAGGGTACGAGCAGTACTTC
TRBV7-9	TRBJ2-1	.	.	CASSLRVDGETQFF	TGTGCCAGCAGCTTACGGGTCGACGGAGAGACCCAGTTCTTC
TRBV29-1	TRBJ2-3	.	.	CSVAGGDSRGVDTQYF	TGCAGCGTTGCGGGGGGCGATTCTCGGGGTGTAGATACGCAGTATTTT
TRBV28	TRBJ2-7	TRBD1	.	CASNEDRGPTYEQYF	TGTGCCAGCAATGAGGACAGGGGTCCTACCTACGAGCAGTACTTC
TRBV28	TRBJ1-1	.	.	CASSLTHDRMNTEAFF	TGTGCCAGCAGTTTAACCCATGACAGAATGAACACTGAAGCTTTCTTT
TRBV5-1	TRBJ2-1	.	.	CASSWGESKGGEQFF	TGCGCCAGCAGCTGGGGGGAATCCAAGGGGGGTGAGCAGTTCTTC
TRBV7-2	TRBJ2-1	.	.	CASSYRWGAMDEQFF	TGTGCCAGCAGCTACCGGTGGGGGGCGATGGATGAGCAGTTCTTC
TRBV12-3/TRBV12-4	TRBJ2-1	.	once	CASRYEGDPNLLSSYNEQFF	TGTGCCAGCAGGTATGAAGGGGACCCAAACCTCCTCAGCTCCTACAATGAGCAGTTCTTC
TRBV3-1	TRBJ2-1	.	few	CASSQALASYNEQFF	TGTGCCAGCAGCCAAGCACTAGCTTCCTACAATGAGCAGTTCTTC
TRBV2	TRBJ2-5	.	.	CASPVGEGGEQYF	TGTGCCAGCCCAGTCGGGGAAGGGGGGGAGCAGTACTTC
TRBV7-9	TRBJ2-5	TRBD1	.	CASSPPGQPETQYF	TGTGCCAGCAGCCCCCCGGGACAGCCGGAGACCCAGTACTTC
TRBV5-1	TRBJ2-1	.	.	CASSSWGPSTANEQFF	TGCGCCAGCAGCTCGTGGGGACCGTCAACGGCCAATGAGCAGTTCTTC
TRBV12-3/TRBV12-4	TRBJ1-2	.	few	CASSWGGADYGYTF	TGTGCCAGCAGTTGGGGGGGCGCCGACTATGGCTACACCTTC
TRBV12-3/TRBV12-4	TRBJ2-3	.	.	CASSLTRLGFDTQYF	TGTGCCAGCAGTCTGACTAGACTAGGGTTCGATACGCAGTATTTT
TRBV5-1	TRBJ2-1	TRBD2	few	CASSSLAGGASSYNEQFF	TGCGCCAGCAGCAGCCTAGCGGGGGGTGCGAGCTCCTACAATGAGCAGTTCTTC
TRBV2	TRBJ2-3	TRBD1	.	CASSGTGGNSDTQYF	TGTGCCAGCAGTGGCACAGGGGGGAACTCAGATACGCAGTATTTT
TRBV21-1	TRBJ2-1	.	few	CASSKRSRGRGSEQFF	TGTGCCAGCAGCAAGCGTTCTCGCGGGAGGGGTAGCGAGCAGTTCTTC